The rows below give T cell receptor beta chains drawn from one sample of a study of blood T cell repertoires in COVID-19. Sequencing was performed with immunoSEQ multiplex PCR; in TCRdb, only in-frame clones are kept and a portion is missing. In the table there are around 200,000 clones, less than 90% of which are singletons. Sequencing was performed on PBMCs or T cells enriched from blood (not recorded which). These receptors were collected from a woman aged 25 to 45 who had been exposed to COVID-19. CDR3s include the opening cysteine and the closing phenylalanine or tryptophan. A D gene is named only where the DNA matches it firmly. The size field is filled for only some rows; it gives once, few, many or a size class.

size,J,D,V,CDR3,DNA
once,TRBJ1-2,-,TRBV30,CAWDRGSNYGYTF,TGTGCCTGGGACCGGGGTTCCAACTATGGCTACACCTTC
-,TRBJ2-7,-,TRBV24-1,CATSTGGSSYEQYF,TGTGCCACCAGCACGGGGGGCAGCTCCTACGAGCAGTACTTC
-,TRBJ1-4,-,TRBV11-2,CASSFRQGLRDEKLFF,TGTGCCAGCAGCTTCCGGCAGGGGTTACGGGATGAAAAACTGTTTTTT
once,TRBJ2-4,-,TRBV6-6,CASSYGLEGDIQYF,TGTGCCAGCAGTTACGGACTAGAGGGGGACATTCAGTACTTC
-,TRBJ1-1,TRBD1,TRBV7-3,CASSSGQGGSAFF,TGTGCCAGCAGCTCAGGACAGGGTGGATCGGCTTTCTTT
-,TRBJ2-3,-,TRBV9,CASMGASTDTQYF,TGTGCCAGCATGGGGGCGAGCACAGATACGCAGTATTTT
-,TRBJ2-5,TRBD1,TRBV2,CASVEQGAVRETQYF,TGTGCCAGCGTGGAGCAGGGGGCGGTCAGGGAGACCCAGTACTTC
-,TRBJ1-4,TRBD1,TRBV7-2,CASSLFPTGSNEKLFF,TGTGCCAGCAGCTTATTCCCGACAGGGTCTAATGAAAAACTGTTTTTT
-,TRBJ1-2,TRBD1,TRBV6-5,CASSLDRTNYGYTF,TGTGCCAGCAGCCTGGACAGGACCAACTATGGCTACACCTTC
-,TRBJ2-7,-,TRBV2,CASILSGVSYEQYF,TGTGCCAGCATCTTGTCGGGTGTCTCCTACGAGCAGTACTTC
-,TRBJ2-1,-,TRBV11-2,CASSLSQRSSYNEQFF,TGTGCCAGCAGCTTAAGCCAGCGCTCTTCCTACAATGAGCAGTTCTTC
-,TRBJ1-4,-,TRBV27,CASSFRQRNEKLFF,TGTGCCAGCAGTTTTCGTCAGAGGAATGAAAAACTGTTTTTT
-,TRBJ1-2,TRBD1,TRBV11-2,CASSLYGQANYGYTF,TGTGCCAGCAGCTTATATGGACAGGCAAACTATGGCTACACCTTC
-,TRBJ2-7,TRBD1,TRBV23-1,CASISPRSGTESSYEQYF,TGCGCCAGCATCAGCCCAAGATCCGGGACAGAGAGCTCCTACGAGCAGTACTTC
few,TRBJ1-5,-,TRBV4-2,CASSQDPNQPQHF,TGTGCCAGCAGCCAAGATCCAAATCAGCCCCAGCATTTT
-,TRBJ1-3,TRBD1,TRBV3-1/TRBV3-2,CASSQRDRSFSGNTIYF,TGTGCCAGCAGCCAACGGGACAGGAGTTTCTCTGGAAACACCATATATTTT
-,TRBJ2-5,-,TRBV19,CASSIRLTQETQYF,TGTGCCAGTAGTATAAGACTTACCCAAGAGACCCAGTACTTC
-,TRBJ1-5,TRBD1,TRBV6-2/TRBV6-3,CASSYEGATQPQHF,TGTGCCAGCAGTTACGAGGGGGCCACTCAGCCCCAGCATTTT
-,TRBJ2-7,TRBD2,TRBV3-1/TRBV3-2,CASSQRRETYEQYF,TGTGCCAGCAGCCAAAGGCGGGAGACTTACGAGCAGTACTTC
-,TRBJ1-5,TRBD1,TRBV5-8,CASDRGTGGDQPQHF,TGTGCCAGCGACAGAGGGACAGGGGGTGATCAGCCCCAGCATTTT
-,TRBJ2-7,TRBD2,TRBV11-2,CASRGLVTYEQYF,TGTGCCAGCAGGGGACTAGTCACCTACGAGCAGTACTTC
-,TRBJ2-3,-,TRBV15,CATSRPTGTTDTQYF,TGTGCCACCAGCAGACCGACAGGAACAACAGATACGCAGTATTTT
-,TRBJ2-2,TRBD1,TRBV9,CASSVRGQGNTGELFF,TGTGCCAGCAGCGTACGTGGACAGGGTAACACCGGGGAGCTGTTTTTT
once,TRBJ1-1,-,TRBV5-1,CASRLGLEAEAFF,TGCGCCAGCAGGCTAGGGCTGGAGGCTGAAGCTTTCTTT
-,TRBJ1-3,-,TRBV7-6,CASSLASATRNTIYF,TGTGCCAGCAGCTTAGCCAGCGCTACGAGAAACACCATATATTTT
-,TRBJ2-7,-,TRBV6-1,CASSDPGEFSYEQYF,TGTGCCAGCAGTGACCCAGGGGAATTCTCCTACGAGCAGTACTTC
-,TRBJ1-6,-,TRBV11-2,CASSPLLRNSPLHF,TGTGCCAGCAGCCCCCTCCTTCGGAATTCACCCCTCCACTTT
few,TRBJ1-2,TRBD1,TRBV27,CASSPRQGYGYTF,TGTGCCAGCAGCCCCCGACAGGGCTATGGCTACACCTTC